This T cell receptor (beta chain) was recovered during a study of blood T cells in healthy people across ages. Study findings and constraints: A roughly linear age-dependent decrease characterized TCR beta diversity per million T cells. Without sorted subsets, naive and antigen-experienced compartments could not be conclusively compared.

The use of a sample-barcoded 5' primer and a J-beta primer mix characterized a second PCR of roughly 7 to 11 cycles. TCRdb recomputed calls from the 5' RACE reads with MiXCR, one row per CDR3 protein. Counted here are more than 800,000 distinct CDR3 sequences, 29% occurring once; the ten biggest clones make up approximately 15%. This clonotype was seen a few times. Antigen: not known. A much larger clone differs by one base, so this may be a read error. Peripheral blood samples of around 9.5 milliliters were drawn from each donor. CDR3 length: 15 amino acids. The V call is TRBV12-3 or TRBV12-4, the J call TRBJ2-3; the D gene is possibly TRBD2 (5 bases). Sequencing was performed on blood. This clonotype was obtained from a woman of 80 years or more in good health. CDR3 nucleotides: TGTGCCAGCACCCAATGGAGAGGGCAGGAAGATATGCAGTATTTT. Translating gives CASTQWRGQEDMQYF.